One sample yielded the 14 T cell receptor beta chains listed below, sequenced in a study of blood T cell repertoires in COVID-19. Profiled with immunoSEQ multiplex PCR; TCRdb holds only in-frame clones, not every one. The sample consists of under 300,000 clones, under 90% of them appearing once. Material: peripheral blood. The receptors were gathered from a middle-aged woman who had recovered from COVID-19.

The V gene is TRBV5-6, the J gene TRBJ1-3, with D possibly matching TRBD1 (6 bases). Germline values: CDR1 SGHDT, CDR2 YYEEEE. V lost 4 bases and J lost 0, with 14 bases in between. CDR3 size: 16 residues. The CDR3 region has the DNA TGTGCCAGCAGCCACAAACAGGGAAGCTCTGGAAACACCATATATTTT. Amino acids: CASSHKQGSSGNTIYF.

This clone was observed once. This chain connects TRBV13 to TRBJ2-7; no firm D call. The CDR3 totals 14 residues. V lost 5 bases and J 7 bases, leaving 18 bases between the germline ends. Germline V CDR1 and CDR2: PRHDT, FYEKMQ (reference sequence). The CDR3 DNA is TGTGCCAGCAGCATAAGAATAGTTAATCGGGAGCAGTACTTC. As protein: CASSIRIVNREQYF. Full variable domain (outside the CDR3, taken from reference TRBV13 and TRBJ2-7): AAGVIQSPRHLIKEKRETATLKCYPIPRHDTVYWYQQGPGQDPQFLISFYEKMQSDKGSIPDRFSAQQFSDYHSELNMSSLELGDSALYFCASSIRIVNREQYFGPGTRLTVT.

This rearrangement joins TRBV21-1 to TRBJ2-1; TRBD2, the table's D call, was not compared with the DNA. TRBV21-1 is an annotated pseudogene. The CDR3 has 15 amino acids. CDR3 loop: CASSKTGGAYNEQFF. The DNA for the CDR3 is TGTGCCAGCAGCAAAACGGGTGGAGCCTACAATGAGCAGTTCTTC.

V gene TRBV6-1 combines with J gene TRBJ2-7; 9 nucleotides match TRBD2. The germline V gene encodes CDR1 MNHNS and CDR2 SASEGT. The CDR3 is 15 amino acids. Trimming at V came to 1 base and at J to 7 bases, leaving 8 bases not matched to a gene. The CDR3 here is CASSEVSSGTTEQYF. As DNA, the CDR3 is TGTGCCAGCAGTGAAGTATCTAGCGGGACAACAGAGCAGTACTTC.

DNA of the CDR3: TGTGCCAGCAGTCGACTAGCGGGAGCAGATACGCAGTATTTT. Translation gives CASSRLAGADTQYF. The chain links TRBV6-4 to TRBJ2-3; 12 nucleotides agree with TRBD2. Germline V gives CDR1 MRHNA, CDR2 SNTAGT. V shed 5 bases, J shed 4 bases, and the junction held 1 base outside the gene matches. The CDR3 consists of 14 residues.

The chain is built from TRBV10-3 and TRBJ2-1; 8 bases are shared with TRBD1. Germline V gives CDR1 ENHRY, CDR2 SYGVKD. Germline trimming cut 4 bases from V and 0 bases from J; bases unmatched to any gene: 8. The CDR3 is 17 residues long. The CDR3 spells CAISGSDRASSYNEQFF. The CDR3 DNA follows: TGTGCCATCAGTGGTTCGGACAGGGCGAGCTCCTACAATGAGCAGTTCTTC.

This chain joins TRBV5-1 and TRBJ2-7, with D possibly matching TRBD2 (6 bases). Germline-derived CDR1 and CDR2 are SGHRS and YFSETQ. The CDR3 contains 14 residues. Trimming cost V 3 bases and J 6 bases, with 16 bases left between them. This chain's CDR3 is CASSSPEGSTEQYF. Here the CDR3 DNA reads TGCGCCAGCAGCTCCCCGGAGGGGTCCACCGAGCAGTACTTC.

This chain links TRBV7-9 with TRBJ2-2; TRBD2 aligns across 7 bases. V was pared by 11 bases and J by 0 bases, with 12 bases of the junction left unmatched. Germline CDR1 and CDR2: SEHNR and FQNEAQ (reference sequence). The CDR3 totals 16 residues. CDR3 protein: CAHPLTSAANTGELFF. The CDR3 nucleotides read TGTGCCCACCCCCTCACTAGCGCGGCGAACACCGGGGAGCTGTTTTTT. Together with reference TRBV7-9 and TRBJ2-2, the CDR3 gives the full variable domain: DTGVSQNPRHKITKRGQNVTFRCDPISEHNRLYWYRQTLGQGPEFLTYFQNEAQLEKSRLLSDRFSAERPKGSFSTLEIQRTEQGDSAMYLCAHPLTSAANTGELFFGEGSRLTVL.

The chain carries TRBV6-5 and TRBJ1-2, with D tentatively TRBD1 (6 bases). The germline CDR1 and CDR2 sequences are MNHEY and SVGAGI. The CDR3 sequence is 15 residues long. Trimming removed 4 bases at V and 5 bases at J, with 17 bases between. The chain's CDR3 is CASSSQGGGGYGYTF. In DNA form, the CDR3 reads TGTGCCAGCAGTTCGCAAGGGGGGGGAGGTTATGGCTACACCTTC.

The chain joins TRBV7-3 to TRBJ2-5; TRBD2 matches 7 bases. Germline values: CDR1 SGHTA, CDR2 FQGTGA. The CDR3 has 15 amino acids. The junction had 8 bases not matched to a gene; V was cut back by 3 bases and J by 4 bases. The CDR3 nucleotides read TGTGCCAGCAGCTTGTGGGCGGGAGAAGGAGAGACCCAGTACTTC. Translation gives CASSLWAGEGETQYF.

The V call is TRBV21-1, the J call TRBJ2-7; the table's D call TRBD1 went unverified against the DNA. TRBV21-1 is shown as a pseudogene. The CDR3 runs 18 residues. CDR3 sequence: CASRRTGPGTGASYEQYF. CDR3 sequence (DNA): TGTGCCAGCAGGAGAACGGGCCCCGGGACAGGGGCCTCCTACGAGCAGTACTTC.

J is TRBJ2-7 and V is TRBV28, with 12 bases that match TRBD2. The CDR3 is made up of 17 amino acids. After removal of 2 bases from V and 6 bases from J, the junction contained 11 bases not matched to a gene. CDR1 is MDHEN and CDR2 is SYDVKM in the germline V gene. CDR3 amino acids: CASSLASGRAGAREQYF. CDR3 DNA sequence: TGTGCCAGCAGTTTAGCTAGCGGGAGGGCCGGGGCTCGCGAGCAGTACTTC.

This clone was seen only a few times. This chain uses TRBV2 with TRBJ1-3, with 7 nucleotides matching TRBD1. V lost 5 bases, J lost 0 bases, and 10 bases stayed unmatched. The CDR3 consists of 17 residues. The germline gives CDR1 SNHLY, CDR2 FYNNEI. CDR3 residues: CASSPFGQVNSGNTIYF. Written as DNA, the CDR3 is TGTGCCAGCAGTCCTTTTGGACAGGTCAACTCTGGAAACACCATATATTTT.

The count of this clone is one. The rearrangement uses TRBV3-1 (or the pseudogene TRBV3-2) and TRBJ1-5; TRBD1 agrees at 9 bases. The CDR3 loop spans 17 amino acids. Trimming cost V 4 bases and J 6 bases; bases outside gene matches: 13. CDR1 LGHDT and CDR2 YNNKEL come from the germline V gene (reference sequence). CDR3 in amino acids: CASSPGGTGSLSQPQHF. DNA of the CDR3: TGTGCCAGCAGCCCTGGAGGGACAGGGAGTCTCAGTCAGCCCCAGCATTTT.